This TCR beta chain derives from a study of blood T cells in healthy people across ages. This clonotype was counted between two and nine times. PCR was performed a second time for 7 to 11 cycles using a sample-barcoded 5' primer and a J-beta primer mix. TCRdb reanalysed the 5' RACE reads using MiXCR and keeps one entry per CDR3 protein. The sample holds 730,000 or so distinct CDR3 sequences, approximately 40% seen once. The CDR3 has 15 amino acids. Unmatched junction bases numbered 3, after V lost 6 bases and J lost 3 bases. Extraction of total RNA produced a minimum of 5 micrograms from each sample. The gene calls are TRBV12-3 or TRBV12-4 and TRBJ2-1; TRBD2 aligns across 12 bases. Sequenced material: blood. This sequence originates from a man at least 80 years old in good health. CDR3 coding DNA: TGTGCCAGCAGCCCGGGACTAGCGGGCTACAATGAGCAGTTCTTC. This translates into CASSPGLAGYNEQFF.